Shown below are 20 T cell receptor beta chains from a single sample sequenced in a study of T cell clonality in common variable immunodeficiency. Using immunoSEQ multiplex PCR, the repertoire was profiled, and TCRdb retains in-frame clones only, with some absent. The sample gives more than 30,000 clones, none seen only once, and the top ten clones hold 0.8% to 1%. Sequenced material: peripheral blood mononuclear cells. These receptors originate from a person aged 18 to 70 in good health.

There are many counts of this clone. The junction departs from germline at one end; a sequencing error may be responsible. CDR3 residues: CIASSGTSASGANVLTF. The CDR3 DNA, read in part, is TGCATTGCTTCCTCCGGGACTAGCGCCTCTGGGGCCAACGTC. The rearrangement links TRBV20-1 to TRBJ2-6, with TRBD2 identical over 10 bases. The DNA ends 3 residues before the CDR3 does, and the rest of the CDR3 is filled in from the germline J gene. Germline V gene data show CDR1 as DFQATT and CDR2 as SNEGSKA (reference sequence). This CDR3 has 17 residues.

The CDR3 DNA, read in part, is TGTGCCACCGGACAGGGTACCTACGAG. Protein product: CATGQGTYE. The entire CDR3 protein reads CATGQGTYEQYF. The J gene is TRBJ2-7, the V gene TRBV13; 8 nucleotides match TRBD1. The CDR3 goes on 3 residues after the read ends, and that part is filled in from the germline J gene. The germline V gene encodes CDR1 PRHDT and CDR2 FYEKMQ (reference sequence). Trimming took 10 bases from V and 2 from J; bases not matched to a gene: 4. CDR3 length: 12 amino acids.

This clone has a count of ten or more. Read sequence stops 3 residues before the CDR3 end, and the germline J gene provides the missing end. The genes are TRBV7-9 and TRBJ2-7; a weak D match, TRBD1 (6 bases). The CDR3 covers 15 residues. V dropped 3 bases and J dropped 3 bases, with 15 bases sitting between them. CDR1 and CDR2 (germline): SEHNR, FQNEAQ (reference sequence). The chain's CDR3 is CASSFGAGDIYEQYF. Incomplete CDR3 DNA: TGTGCCAGCAGCTTTGGGGCAGGGGATATCTACGAG.

At least ten counts were recorded for this clone. The sequenced fragment ends 3 residues before the CDR3 boundary, so the rest is inferred from the germline J gene. The identical CDR3 is also encoded by other nucleotide sequences in the sample. The gene calls are TRBV30 and TRBJ1-1; D is possibly TRBD1 (5 bases). Germline CDR1 GTSNPN, CDR2 SVGIG (reference sequence). The CDR3 contains 14 residues. V lost 0 bases and J 7 bases, leaving 15 bases between the germline ends. The part of the CDR3 DNA that was read is TGTGCCTGGAGTGTACGGCGGGGACGGGTTGAA. It specifies CAWSVRRGRVE. The whole CDR3 reads CAWSVRRGRVEAFF.

This clone has only a few counts. A far larger clone is just one base off, so this is likely a read error. The CDR3 is cut off 3 residues early in the read; its end comes from the germline J gene. The genes are TRBV30 and TRBJ1-6; the D gene is possibly TRBD1 (5 bases). Germline loops: CDR1 GTSNPN, CDR2 SVGIG (reference sequence). The CDR3 totals 13 residues. The CDR3 region is CAWSNGGNPPLHF. Incomplete CDR3 DNA: TGTGCCTGGAGTAACGGGGGTAATCCACCC.

The sample holds many counts of this clone. Coverage ceases 3 residues before the CDR3 finishes, and the germline J gene fills in the end. The V and J genes are TRBV30 and TRBJ2-2, with D perhaps matching TRBD2 (5 bases). The CDR3 loop spans 13 amino acids. The V and J ends lost 8 bases and 6 bases respectively, with 16 bases between them. The V gene's germline CDR1 is GTSNPN and CDR2 SVGIG (reference sequence). CDR3 region: CAAPDGSAGELFF. CDR3 DNA, as far as it was read: TGTGCCGCCCCCGACGGTAGCGCCGGGGAG.

This clone was seen at least ten times. The CDR3 end falls 3 residues outside the read, so it is completed with the germline J gene. The chain combines TRBV18 with TRBJ1-2; 7 bases match TRBD1. Germline V gene sequence: CDR1 KGHSH, CDR2 LQKENI. The ends lost 3 bases at V and 4 bases at J; junction bases unmatched: 5. This CDR3 has 14 amino acids. The CDR3 bases that were read are TGTGCCAGCTCACCGAGGGGGCAAGCCTATGGC. This translates into CASSPRGQAYG. The entire CDR3 protein reads CASSPRGQAYGYTF.

This clone was detected many times. The read finishes 3 residues shy of the CDR3 end, and the germline J gene is used to complete it. The chain combines TRBV2 with TRBJ2-3; D is unresolved. V was clipped by 10 bases and J by 8 bases, with 13 bases between them. The CDR3 loop spans 11 amino acids. Germline lookup yields CDR1 SNHLY and CDR2 FYNNEI. CDR3 DNA, as far as it was read: TGTGCCACAGAGTCCCAAGGTACG. Residues: CATESQGT. From start to end, the CDR3 is CATESQGTQYF.

This clone was recorded many times. The observed sequence ends 3 residues before the CDR3 terminus, with the missing tail filled in from the germline J gene. The chain links TRBV18 to TRBJ2-1; 10 positions agree with TRBD1. V was pared by 3 bases and J by 2 bases, with 7 bases of the junction left unmatched. This CDR3 comprises 17 residues. CDR1 and CDR2 from the germline V gene are KGHSH and LQKENI. The CDR3 spells CASSPYQGQGTYNEQFF. The sequenced part of the CDR3 DNA is TGTGCCAGCTCACCTTACCAGGGACAGGGGACCTACAATGAG.

The table lists this clone with many counts. The read ends 3 residues before the CDR3 terminus; that terminus is restored from the germline J gene. The chain is built from TRBV11-2 and TRBJ2-1; possibly TRBD2 for D (6 bases). The CDR3 loop spans 15 amino acids. Germline CDR1 is SGHAT and CDR2 is FQNNGV. The V and J ends lost 5 bases and 4 bases respectively, with 15 bases between them. The CDR3 bases that were read are TGTGCCAGCAGCCTCCAGCTAGCGCTATACAATGAG. Translating gives CASSLQLALYNE. The whole CDR3 is CASSLQLALYNEQFF.

This clone has a count of ten or more. The CDR3 extends 3 residues past the end of the read, so its final part is completed from the germline J gene. The chain links TRBV29-1 to TRBJ2-5; 7 bases map to TRBD2. CDR1 is SQVTM, CDR2 ANQGSEA, per germline. Trimming took 7 bases from V and 5 from J; bases not matched to a gene: 4. This CDR3 has 11 residues. CDR3 DNA, as far as it was read: TGCAGCGGGGCAGCGGGGGAGACC. Translating gives CSGAAGET. The entire CDR3 protein is CSGAAGETQYF.

This clone was seen ten or more times. The read finishes 3 residues shy of the CDR3 end, and the germline J gene is used to complete it. The rearrangement joins TRBV6-1 to TRBJ1-1, with TRBD1 identical over 7 bases. CDR1 and CDR2 from the germline V gene are MNHNS and SASEGT. Trimming removed 4 bases from V and 6 bases from J; junction bases left unmatched: 5. There are 13 residues in the CDR3. CDR3 sequence reads: CASSVPGTAEAFF. Incomplete CDR3 DNA: TGTGCCAGCAGTGTCCCTGGGACAGCTGAA.

This clone was seen repeatedly, ten times or more. The read terminates 3 residues ahead of where the CDR3 ends, so the germline J gene completes it. J is TRBJ2-5 and V is TRBV9; 7 bases line up with TRBD2. The CDR3 is made up of 16 amino acids. CDR1 SGDLS and CDR2 YYNGEE come from the germline V gene. V gave up 1 base and J gave up 3 bases; unmatched junction bases: 9. The CDR3 bases that were read are TGTGCCAGCAGCGTACTCGGTAGCGGGCCAGAAGAGACC. Protein: CASSVLGSGPEET. The full CDR3 reads CASSVLGSGPEETQYF.

This clone was detected ten times or more. The read terminates 3 residues ahead of where the CDR3 ends, so the germline J gene completes it. The chain links TRBV5-1 to TRBJ2-5; 10 nucleotides agree with TRBD1. Germline values: CDR1 SGHRS, CDR2 YFSETQ. CDR3 length equals 15 residues. Losses at the gene ends were 4 bases for V and 2 bases for J; bases not matched to a gene: 5. The CDR3 region is CASSVGTGEQETQYF. The sequenced CDR3 bases are TGCGCCAGCAGCGTGGGGACAGGGGAGCAAGAGACC. Together with reference TRBV5-1 and TRBJ2-5, the CDR3 gives the full variable domain: KAGVTQTPRYLIKTRGQQVTLSCSPISGHRSVSWYQQTPGQGLQFLFEYFSETQRNKGNFPGRFSGRQFSNSRSEMNVSTLELGDSALYLCASSVGTGEQETQYFGPGTRLLVL.

This clone was found many times. The CDR3 end is not reached by the read, which stops 3 residues before it; the germline J gene fills it in. This rearrangement joins TRBV20-1 to TRBJ1-6; D remains unclear. Between the trimmed V and J ends, which lost 0 bases and 7 bases, there was a span of 10 bases. CDR1 and CDR2 (germline): DFQATT, SNEGSKA (reference sequence). The CDR3 has 14 residues. CDR3 sequence: CSARDQDFNSPLHF. Partial CDR3 DNA: TGCAGTGCTAGAGATCAGGATTTCAATTCACCC.

The table lists this clone with many counts. Coverage ceases 3 residues before the CDR3 finishes, and the germline J gene fills in the end. J is TRBJ1-2 and V is TRBV9; TRBD1 might be the D (5 bases). Germline V gene data show CDR1 as SGDLS and CDR2 as YYNGEE. The CDR3 sequence is 14 residues long. Trimming pared 5 bases from V and 2 bases from J, leaving 13 bases between. CDR3 in amino acids: CASSRQYNNYGYTF. CDR3 DNA, as far as it was read: TGTGCCAGCAGTAGACAGTACAACAACTATGGC.

This clone was found many times. The CDR3 end is not reached by the read, which stops 3 residues before it; the germline J gene fills it in. This chain uses TRBV23-1 with TRBJ2-5, with 10 nucleotides matching TRBD2. TRBV23-1 is labeled an ORF, and its function is uncertain. J was trimmed by 3 bases and V by 4 bases; bases with no gene match: 11. The CDR3 contains 17 residues. The CDR3 bases that were read are TGCGCCAGCAGTCCCTCACCTAGCGGGAGTACCGAAGAGACC. Translated: CASSPSPSGSTEET. The whole CDR3 protein is CASSPSPSGSTEETQYF.

This clone was counted at least ten times. Sequencing ends 3 residues short of the CDR3 end; the germline J gene provides the rest. The J gene is TRBJ2-3, the V gene TRBV15; D possibly corresponds to TRBD2 (5 bases). Germline CDR1 is LNHNV and CDR2 is YYDKDF (reference sequence). The CDR3 is 16 amino acids. The V and J ends lost 1 base and 0 bases respectively, with 11 bases between them. This chain's CDR3 is CATSRGQRGSTDTQYF. The sequenced CDR3 bases are TGTGCCACCAGCAGAGGTCAACGAGGGAGCACAGATACG.

This clone was detected many times. The part of the CDR3 DNA that was read is TGTGCCATCGGAGCGGGATCCTACGAG. It is translated as CAIGAGSYE. The full-length CDR3 reads as CAIGAGSYEQYF. The chain carries TRBV10-3 and TRBJ2-7; the match to TRBD2 covers 7 bases. The sequence runs out 3 residues before the end of the CDR3; the remainder is reconstructed from the germline J gene. The CDR3 is made up of 12 amino acids. The trim removed 8 bases at V and 1 base at J, leaving 2 bases unmatched. From germline, CDR1 is ENHRY and CDR2 SYGVKD.

In its sample, this clone was seen many times. The read finishes 3 residues shy of the CDR3 end, and the germline J gene is used to complete it. The chain recombines TRBV5-3 with TRBJ1-2; D might be TRBD1 (5 bases). TRBV5-3 is classed as an ORF, of uncertain function. V was trimmed by 2 bases and J by 3 bases, leaving 11 bases between them. The CDR3 runs to 14 residues. Incomplete CDR3 DNA: TGTGCCAGAAGCTTTTGGAGCAGGGACTATGGC. This codes for CARSFWSRDYG. The whole CDR3 region reads CARSFWSRDYGYTF.